This record looks at one T cell receptor beta chain sequence and its context. Its antigen is still unknown. This sample stems from a study of radiotherapy plus CTLA-4 blockade in lung cancer. CTLA-4 blockade using ipilimumab, together with focal radiation, was received by patients with chemo-refractory metastatic non-small-cell lung cancer. Findings and limits, study-wide: After radiotherapy and ipilimumab, tumor-derived clones expanded in peripheral blood.

V lost 2 bases to trimming and J lost 7 bases; unmatched junction nucleotides: 6. The V gene's germline CDR1 is MNHEY and CDR2 SMNVEV (reference sequence). The CDR3 contains 15 residues. Sequencing used immunoSEQ multiplex PCR; TCRdb keeps in-frame clones, though not all of them. In the table there are about 76,000 clones, 78% of which are singletons. This clonotype was sampled from a human donor with non-small cell lung cancer whose response to radiotherapy plus ipilimumab could not be evaluated. Some clones in this sample may be carry-over from other donors' samples. The sequencing here drew on peripheral blood, taken from a patient treated with radiotherapy plus ipilimumab. The chain links TRBV27 to TRBJ2-1; 9 nucleotides match TRBD1. The chain's CDR3 is CASSLRTGAENEQFF. CDR3 nucleotides: TGTGCCAGCAGTTTACGGACAGGGGCGGAAAATGAGCAGTTCTTC.